The T cell receptor (beta chain) under discussion was sequenced for a study of blood T cell repertoires in COVID-19. Sequenced by immunoSEQ multiplex PCR; TCRdb stores in-frame clones only, minus some. The sample lists about 120,000 clones; over 80% were seen once. There are a few counts of this clone. Clinical histories supplied by participants themselves formed the basis of cohort assignment. The CDR3 contains 16 residues. The J segment lost 2 bases and the V segment lost 0 bases, leaving 4 bases of the junction unmatched. Germline V lookup: CDR1 LGHNA, CDR2 YSLEER. The sequence came from a woman aged 25 to 39 who had recovered from COVID-19. Sequences were obtained from PBMCs or T cells enriched from blood (not recorded which). The chain combines TRBV4-3 with TRBJ2-7, with 10 positions matching TRBD2. The CDR3 loop reads CASSQEGTSVTYEQYF. The DNA of the CDR3 is TGCGCCAGCAGCCAAGAAGGGACTAGCGTTACCTACGAGCAGTACTTC.